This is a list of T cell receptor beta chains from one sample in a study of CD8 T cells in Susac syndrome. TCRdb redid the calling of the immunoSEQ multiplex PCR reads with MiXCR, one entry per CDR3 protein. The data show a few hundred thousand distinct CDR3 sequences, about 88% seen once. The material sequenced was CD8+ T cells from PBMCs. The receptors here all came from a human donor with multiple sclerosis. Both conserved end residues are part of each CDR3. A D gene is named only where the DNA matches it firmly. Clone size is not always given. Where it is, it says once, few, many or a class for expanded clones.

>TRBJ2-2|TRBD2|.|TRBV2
CASSWFPGGRNTGELFF
TGTGCCAGCAGTTGGTTCCCTGGCGGGAGGAACACCGGGGAGCTGTTTTTT
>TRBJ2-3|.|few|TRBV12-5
CASGSTFRGSPTDTQYF
TGTGCTAGTGGTTCCACTTTTAGGGGCTCCCCTACAGATACGCAGTATTTT
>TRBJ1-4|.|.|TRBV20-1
CSAAGESNEKLFF
TGCAGTGCTGCCGGGGAATCAAATGAAAAACTGTTTTTT
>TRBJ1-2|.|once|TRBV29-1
CSVELEVLYGYTF
TGCAGCGTTGAATTGGAGGTCCTCTATGGCTACACCTTC
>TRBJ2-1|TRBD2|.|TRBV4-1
CASRLSSGRTDEQFF
TGCGCCAGCAGACTATCTAGCGGGAGGACGGATGAGCAGTTCTTC
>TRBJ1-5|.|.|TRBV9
CASSVAGGNNQPQHF
TGTGCCAGCAGCGTAGCGGGGGGGAACAATCAGCCCCAGCATTTT
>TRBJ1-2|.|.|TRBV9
CASTGRANYGYTF
TGTGCCAGCACCGGCAGAGCGAACTATGGCTACACCTTC
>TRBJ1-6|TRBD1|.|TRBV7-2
CASEGDRGALHF
TGTGCCAGCGAGGGGGACAGGGGAGCCCTCCACTTT
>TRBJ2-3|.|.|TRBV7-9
CASSPRSGSTDTQYF
TGTGCCAGCAGCCCTCGTTCGGGGAGCACAGATACACAGTATTTT
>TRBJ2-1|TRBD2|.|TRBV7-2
CASRKETSDDEQFF
TGTGCCAGCAGGAAAGAGACTAGCGATGATGAGCAGTTCTTC
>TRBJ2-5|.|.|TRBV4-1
CASSQDLTKTQYF
TGCGCCAGCAGCCAAGATCTGACGAAGACCCAGTACTTC
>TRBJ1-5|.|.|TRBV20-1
CSARELKRLGQPQHF
TGCAGTGCTAGGGAACTTAAGAGGCTGGGTCAGCCCCAGCATTTT
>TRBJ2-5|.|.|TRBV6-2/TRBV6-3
CASSYEWEGETQYF
TGTGCCAGCAGTTACGAATGGGAAGGCGAGACCCAGTACTTC
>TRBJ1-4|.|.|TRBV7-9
CASSNPSARGGGKLFF
TGTGCCAGCAGCAATCCCTCGGCCCGGGGGGGAGGAAAACTGTTTTTT
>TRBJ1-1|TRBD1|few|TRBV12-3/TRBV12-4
CASSRTGGEAFF
TGTGCCAGCAGCCGGACAGGCGGTGAAGCTTTCTTT
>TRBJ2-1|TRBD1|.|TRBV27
CASSWGQGVYNEQFF
TGTGCCAGCAGTTGGGGACAGGGGGTCTACAATGAGCAGTTCTTC
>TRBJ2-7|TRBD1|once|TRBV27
CASRQQGMGEQYF
TGTGCCAGCAGGCAACAGGGGATGGGCGAGCAGTACTTC
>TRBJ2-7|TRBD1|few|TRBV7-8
CASSWTGGDEQYF
TGTGCCAGCAGCTGGACAGGGGGTGACGAGCAGTACTTC
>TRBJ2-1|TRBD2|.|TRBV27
CASSLSLAESPGNEQFF
TGTGCCAGCAGTTTGTCTCTAGCGGAGTCTCCGGGCAATGAGCAGTTCTTC
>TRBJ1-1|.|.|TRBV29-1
CSVVPGNEEAFF
TGCAGCGTTGTGCCCGGAAATGAGGAAGCTTTCTTT
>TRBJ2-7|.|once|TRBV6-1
CASTRRGADLSYEQYF
TGTGCCAGCACCCGAAGGGGAGCGGACCTTTCCTACGAGCAGTACTTC
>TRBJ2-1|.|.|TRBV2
CASRGLEQFF
TGTGCCAGCCGCGGACTTGAGCAGTTCTTC
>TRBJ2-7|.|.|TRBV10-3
CAISEGLSYEQYF
TGTGCCATCAGTGAGGGACTGAGCTACGAGCAGTACTTC
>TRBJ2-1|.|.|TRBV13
CASSFWGGAHNEQFF
TGTGCCAGCAGCTTTTGGGGCGGCGCACACAATGAGCAGTTCTTC
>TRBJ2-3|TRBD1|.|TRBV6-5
CASSYLAGTGVTQYF
TGTGCCAGCAGTTACTTAGCCGGGACAGGGGTTACGCAGTATTTT
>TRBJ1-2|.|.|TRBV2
CASRFFETTYGYTF
TGTGCCAGCAGATTCTTCGAGACTACCTATGGCTACACCTTC
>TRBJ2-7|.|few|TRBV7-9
CASSLARGIVYEQYF
TGTGCCAGCAGCTTAGCGCGAGGGATTGTCTACGAGCAGTACTTC
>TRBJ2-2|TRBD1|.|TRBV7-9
CANAGQGEPGELFF
TGTGCCAACGCGGGACAGGGTGAACCCGGGGAGCTGTTTTTT
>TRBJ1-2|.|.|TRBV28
CASSAPGDYGYTF
TGTGCCAGCAGCGCCCCAGGGGACTATGGCTACACCTTC
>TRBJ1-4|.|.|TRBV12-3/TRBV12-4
CASSPGTATNEKLFF
TGTGCCAGCAGTCCCGGGACCGCGACAAATGAAAAACTGTTTTTT
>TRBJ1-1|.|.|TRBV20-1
CSAAMTGAEAFF
TGCAGTGCTGCAATGACCGGAGCTGAAGCTTTCTTT
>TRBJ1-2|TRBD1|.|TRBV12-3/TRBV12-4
CASSWAGGFGYTF
TGTGCCAGCAGTTGGGCAGGGGGCTTTGGCTACACCTTC
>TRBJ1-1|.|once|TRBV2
CASSDRTWEGTEAFF
TGTGCCAGCAGTGACCGGACATGGGAAGGGACTGAAGCTTTCTTT
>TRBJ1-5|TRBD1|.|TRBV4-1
CASSFGTGEGQPQHF
TGCGCCAGCAGCTTCGGGACAGGGGAGGGTCAGCCCCAGCATTTT
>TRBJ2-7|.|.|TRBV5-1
CASRKEGYYEQYF
TGCGCCAGCAGAAAGGAGGGGTACTACGAGCAGTACTTC
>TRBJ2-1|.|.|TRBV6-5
CASSSIDTAGRQTHNEQFF
TGTGCCAGCAGTTCTATCGACACTGCGGGAAGGCAGACACACAATGAGCAGTTCTTC
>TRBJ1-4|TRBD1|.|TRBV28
CASSFIGQGVLGEKLFF
TGTGCCAGCAGTTTTATAGGACAGGGAGTCTTAGGGGAAAAACTGTTTTTT
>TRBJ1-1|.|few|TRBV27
CASATGNTEAFF
TGTGCCAGTGCTACAGGGAACACTGAAGCTTTCTTT
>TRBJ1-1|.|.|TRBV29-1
CSVEETVNTEAFF
TGCAGCGTTGAGGAGACAGTGAACACTGAAGCTTTCTTT
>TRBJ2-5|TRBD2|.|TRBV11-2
CASSLDHEITSGSVKTQYF
TGTGCCAGCAGCTTAGATCATGAAATCACTAGCGGGAGTGTGAAGACCCAGTACTTC